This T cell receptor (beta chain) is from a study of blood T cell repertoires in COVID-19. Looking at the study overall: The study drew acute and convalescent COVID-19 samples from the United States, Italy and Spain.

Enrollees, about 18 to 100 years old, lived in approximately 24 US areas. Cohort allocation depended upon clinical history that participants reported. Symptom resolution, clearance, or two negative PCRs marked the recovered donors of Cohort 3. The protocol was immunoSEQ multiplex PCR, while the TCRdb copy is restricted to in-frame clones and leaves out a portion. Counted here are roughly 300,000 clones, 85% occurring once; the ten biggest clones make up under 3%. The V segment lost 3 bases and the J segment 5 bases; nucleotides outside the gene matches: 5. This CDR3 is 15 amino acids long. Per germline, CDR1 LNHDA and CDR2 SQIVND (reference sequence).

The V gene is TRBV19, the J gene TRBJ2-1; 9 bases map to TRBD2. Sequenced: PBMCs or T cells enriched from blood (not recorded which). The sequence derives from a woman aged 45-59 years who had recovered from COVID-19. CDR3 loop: CASSIRRGGHNEQFF. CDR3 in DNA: TGTGCCAGTAGTATTCGGCGGGGGGGGCACAATGAGCAGTTCTTC.